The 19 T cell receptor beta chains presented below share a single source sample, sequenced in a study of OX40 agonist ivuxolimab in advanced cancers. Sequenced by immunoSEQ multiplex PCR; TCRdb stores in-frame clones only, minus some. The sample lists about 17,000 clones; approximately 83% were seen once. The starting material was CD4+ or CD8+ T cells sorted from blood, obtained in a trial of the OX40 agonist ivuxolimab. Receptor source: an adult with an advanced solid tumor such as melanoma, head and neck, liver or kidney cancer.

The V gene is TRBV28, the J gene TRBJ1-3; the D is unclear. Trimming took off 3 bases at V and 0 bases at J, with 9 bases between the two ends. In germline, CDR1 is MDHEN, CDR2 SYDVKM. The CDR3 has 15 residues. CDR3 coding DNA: TGTGCCAGCAGTTTTCTCGGCCGCTCTGGAAACACCATATATTTT. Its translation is CASSFLGRSGNTIYF.

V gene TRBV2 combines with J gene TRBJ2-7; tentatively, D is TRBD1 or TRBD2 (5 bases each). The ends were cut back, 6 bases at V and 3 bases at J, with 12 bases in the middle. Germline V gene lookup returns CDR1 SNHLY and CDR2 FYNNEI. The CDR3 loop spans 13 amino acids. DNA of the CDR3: TGTGCCAGCAGAGGGACCAACTACTACGAGCAGTACTTC. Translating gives CASRGTNYYEQYF.

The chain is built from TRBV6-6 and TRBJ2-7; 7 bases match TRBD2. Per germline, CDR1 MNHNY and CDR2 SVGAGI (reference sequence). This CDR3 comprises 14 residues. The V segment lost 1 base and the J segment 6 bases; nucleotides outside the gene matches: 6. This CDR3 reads CASSYYPPGGEQYF. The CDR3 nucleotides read TGTGCCAGCAGTTACTACCCCCCGGGGGGCGAGCAGTACTTC.

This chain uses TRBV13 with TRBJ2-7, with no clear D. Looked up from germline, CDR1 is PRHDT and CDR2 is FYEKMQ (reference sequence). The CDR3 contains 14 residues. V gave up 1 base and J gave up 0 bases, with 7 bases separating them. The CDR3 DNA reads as TGTGCCAGCAGCTTAGAGAGTGACTCCTACGAGCAGTACTTC. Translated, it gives CASSLESDSYEQYF.

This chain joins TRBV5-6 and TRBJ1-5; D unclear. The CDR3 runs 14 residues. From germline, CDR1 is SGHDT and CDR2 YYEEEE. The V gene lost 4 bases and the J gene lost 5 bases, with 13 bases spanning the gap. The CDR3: CASSLFGEDQPQHF. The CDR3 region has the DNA TGTGCCAGCAGCCTATTCGGAGAGGATCAGCCCCAGCATTTT. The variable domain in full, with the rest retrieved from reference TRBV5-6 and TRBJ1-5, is DAGVTQSPTHLIKTRGQQVTLRCSPKSGHDTVSWYQQALGQGPQFIFQYYEEEERQRGNFPDRFSGHQFPNYSSELNVNALLLGDSALYLCASSLFGEDQPQHFGDGTRLSIL.

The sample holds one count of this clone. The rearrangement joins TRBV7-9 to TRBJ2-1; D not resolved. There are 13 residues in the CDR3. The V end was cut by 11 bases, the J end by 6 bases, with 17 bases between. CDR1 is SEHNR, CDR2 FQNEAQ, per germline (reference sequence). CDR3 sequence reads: CALESDVLNEQFF. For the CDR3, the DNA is TGTGCCCTCGAAAGCGACGTTCTCAATGAGCAGTTCTTC.

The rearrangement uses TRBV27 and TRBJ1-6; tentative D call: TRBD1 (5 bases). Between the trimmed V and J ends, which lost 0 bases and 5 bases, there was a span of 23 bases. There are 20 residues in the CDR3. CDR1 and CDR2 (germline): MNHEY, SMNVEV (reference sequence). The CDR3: CASSLSRPGRVRDNNSPLHF. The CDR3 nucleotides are TGTGCCAGCAGTTTATCCCGGCCAGGGAGGGTGAGAGATAATAATTCACCCCTCCACTTT.

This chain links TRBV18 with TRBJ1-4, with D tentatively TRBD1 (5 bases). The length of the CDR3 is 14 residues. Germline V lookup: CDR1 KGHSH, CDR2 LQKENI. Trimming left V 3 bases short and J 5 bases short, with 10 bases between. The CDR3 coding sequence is TGTGCCAGCTCACCCCAGGGTGGAAATGAAAAACTGTTTTTT. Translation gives CASSPQGGNEKLFF. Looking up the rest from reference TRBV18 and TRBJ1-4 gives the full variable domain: NAGVMQNPRHLVRRRGQEARLRCSPMKGHSHVYWYRQLPEEGLKFMVYLQKENIIDESGMPKERFSAEFPKEGPSILRIQQVVRGDSAAYFCASSPQGGNEKLFFGSGTQLSVL.

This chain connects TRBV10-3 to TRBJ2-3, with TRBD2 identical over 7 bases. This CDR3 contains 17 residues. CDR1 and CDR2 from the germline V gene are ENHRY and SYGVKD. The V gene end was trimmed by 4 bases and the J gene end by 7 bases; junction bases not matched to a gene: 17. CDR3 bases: TGTGCCATCAGTGCAATGCCTGAGGTAACCGGGAGGTATACGCAGTATTTT. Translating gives CAISAMPEVTGRYTQYF.

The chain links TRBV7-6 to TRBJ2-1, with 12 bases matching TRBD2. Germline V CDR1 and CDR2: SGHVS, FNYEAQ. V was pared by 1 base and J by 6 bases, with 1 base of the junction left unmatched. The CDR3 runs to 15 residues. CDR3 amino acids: CASSLGLAGVNEQFF. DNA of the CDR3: TGTGCCAGCAGCTTAGGACTAGCGGGAGTCAATGAGCAGTTCTTC.

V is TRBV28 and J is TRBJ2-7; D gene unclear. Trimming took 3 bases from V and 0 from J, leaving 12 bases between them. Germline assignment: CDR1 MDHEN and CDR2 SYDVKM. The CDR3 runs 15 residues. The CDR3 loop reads CASSLGLESSYEQYF. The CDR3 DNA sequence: TGTGCCAGCAGTTTGGGATTGGAGAGCTCCTACGAGCAGTACTTC.

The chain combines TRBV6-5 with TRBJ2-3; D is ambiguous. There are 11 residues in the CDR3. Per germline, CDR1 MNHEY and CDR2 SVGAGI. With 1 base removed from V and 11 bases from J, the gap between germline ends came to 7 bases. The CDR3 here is CASSYLDQQYF. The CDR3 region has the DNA TGTGCCAGCAGTTACTTGGACCAGCAGTATTTT.

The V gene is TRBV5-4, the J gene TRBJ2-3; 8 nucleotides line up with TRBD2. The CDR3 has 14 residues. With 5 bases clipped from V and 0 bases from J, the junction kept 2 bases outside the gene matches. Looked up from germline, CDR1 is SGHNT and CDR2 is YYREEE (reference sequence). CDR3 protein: CASSSSGSTDTQYF. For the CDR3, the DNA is TGTGCCAGCAGTTCTAGCGGGAGCACAGATACGCAGTATTTT. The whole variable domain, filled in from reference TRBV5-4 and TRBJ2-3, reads ETGVTQSPTHLIKTRGQQVTLRCSSQSGHNTVSWYQQALGQGPQFIFQYYREEENGRGNFPPRFSGLQFPNYSSELNVNALELDDSALYLCASSSSGSTDTQYFGPGTRLTVL.

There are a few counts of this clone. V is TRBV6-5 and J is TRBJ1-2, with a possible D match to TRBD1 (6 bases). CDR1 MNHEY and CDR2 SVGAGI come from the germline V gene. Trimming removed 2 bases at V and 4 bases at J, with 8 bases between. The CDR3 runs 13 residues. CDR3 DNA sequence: TGTGCCAGCAGTTACGGGGGGGCCTATGGCTACACCTTC. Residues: CASSYGGAYGYTF.

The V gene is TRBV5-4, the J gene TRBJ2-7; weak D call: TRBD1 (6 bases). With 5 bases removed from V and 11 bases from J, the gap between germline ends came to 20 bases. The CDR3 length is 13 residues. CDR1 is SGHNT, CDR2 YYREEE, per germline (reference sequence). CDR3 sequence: CASSQEPRDIEYF. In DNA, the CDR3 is TGTGCCAGCAGTCAAGAACCTCGGGACATAGAGTACTTC.

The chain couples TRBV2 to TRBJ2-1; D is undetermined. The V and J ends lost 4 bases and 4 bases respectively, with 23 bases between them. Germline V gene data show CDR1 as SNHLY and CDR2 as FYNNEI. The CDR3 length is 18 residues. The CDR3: CASSGPPRAQAWYNEQFF. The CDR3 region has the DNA TGTGCCAGCAGTGGCCCCCCTAGGGCCCAAGCATGGTACAATGAGCAGTTCTTC.

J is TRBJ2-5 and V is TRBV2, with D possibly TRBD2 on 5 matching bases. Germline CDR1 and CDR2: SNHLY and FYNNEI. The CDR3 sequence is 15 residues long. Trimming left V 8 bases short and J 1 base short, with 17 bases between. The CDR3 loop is CASPAEFSAQETQYF. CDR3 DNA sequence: TGTGCCAGCCCGGCCGAATTTAGCGCCCAAGAGACCCAGTACTTC.

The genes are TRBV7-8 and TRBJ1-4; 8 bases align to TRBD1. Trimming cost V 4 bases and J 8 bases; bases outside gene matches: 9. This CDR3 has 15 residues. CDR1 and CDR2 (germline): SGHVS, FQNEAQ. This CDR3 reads CASSSRTGRREKLFF. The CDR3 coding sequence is TGTGCCAGCAGCTCCCGGACAGGGCGGAGGGAAAAACTGTTTTTT.

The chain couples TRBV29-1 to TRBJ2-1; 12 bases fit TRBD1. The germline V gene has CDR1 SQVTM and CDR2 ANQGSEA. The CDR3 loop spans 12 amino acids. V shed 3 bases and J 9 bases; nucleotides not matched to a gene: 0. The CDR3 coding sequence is TGCAGCGTTGAGGGACAGGGGGCTGAGCAGTTCTTC. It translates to CSVEGQGAEQFF.